This is a list of T cell receptor beta chains from one sample in a study of cytomegalovirus exposure and HLA in healthy donors. Some clones are missing from TCRdb's copy, which holds only in-frame ones; the method was immunoSEQ multiplex PCR. The sample holds under 200,000 clones, more than 70% seen once. Sequencing was performed on PBMCs. The receptors come from a male donor in good health and CMV-seronegative. Both conserved end residues are part of each CDR3. The D gene is left open where the match is weak. Size is stated for part of the rows, as once, few or many counts, or as a class when the clone is expanded.

DNA	CDR3	J	size	V	D
TGCAGCGTCTCCTTTAGCGGGGTATCCACAGATACGCAGTATTTT	CSVSFSGVSTDTQYF	TRBJ2-3	-	TRBV29-1	TRBD2
TGCGCCAGCAGCTTGGGTCCAGGGGGTGGCTACACCTTC	CASSLGPGGGYTF	TRBJ1-2	-	TRBV5-1	TRBD1
TGTGCCAGCCCGACAGGGGGGAAGAAGCGAAAGCCCCAGCATTTT	CASPTGGKKRKPQHF	TRBJ1-5	-	TRBV6-1	TRBD1
TGTGCCAGCAGCTTTAGCCAGCAAAACATTCAGTACTTC	CASSFSQQNIQYF	TRBJ2-4	-	TRBV7-8	-
TGTGCCAGCAGCCTCCCCCTAGATACGCAGTATTTT	CASSLPLDTQYF	TRBJ2-3	-	TRBV7-2	-
TGTGCCAGCTCACCACGACAGGGGAGGACTGAAGCTTTCTTT	CASSPRQGRTEAFF	TRBJ1-1	-	TRBV18	TRBD1
TGTGCCAGCAGCGTAATGACAGGGGGCAGGGAGACCCAGTACTTC	CASSVMTGGRETQYF	TRBJ2-5	once	TRBV9	TRBD1
TGTGCCAGCAGTGATTCTAGCACCTCCTACAATGAGCAGTTCTTC	CASSDSSTSYNEQFF	TRBJ2-1	-	TRBV2	-
TGTGCCAGCAGCCCCGGGGGGTTCTCTGGAAACACCATATATTTT	CASSPGGFSGNTIYF	TRBJ1-3	once	TRBV28	-
TGCGCCAGCAGCTTGGGGGACCGGGGGGTTGAAGCTTTCTTT	CASSLGDRGVEAFF	TRBJ1-1	-	TRBV5-1	-
TGCGCCAGCAGCCGCCGGGACAGGGGCGCGGGTAAGGATGGGAACACCATATATTTT	CASSRRDRGAGKDGNTIYF	TRBJ1-3	-	TRBV4-1	TRBD1
TGCGCCAGCAGCCTACAGAGCATGAACACTGAAGCTTTCTTT	CASSLQSMNTEAFF	TRBJ1-1	-	TRBV5-1	-
TGTGCCAGCAGCGTCTTAGCGGGGGGGCGGGGTGAGCAGTTCTTC	CASSVLAGGRGEQFF	TRBJ2-1	-	TRBV11-3	TRBD2
TGTGCCAGCAGCTGGGGACAAGCCTACGAGCAGTACTTC	CASSWGQAYEQYF	TRBJ2-7	-	TRBV5-4	-
TGTGCCAGCAGCGTAGACTCCCTCTCCTACGAGCAGTACTTC	CASSVDSLSYEQYF	TRBJ2-7	-	TRBV9	-
TGCGCCAGCACCATCCGGGTTGGGGAGGATGGCTACACCTTC	CASTIRVGEDGYTF	TRBJ1-2	-	TRBV4-3	-